This T cell receptor (beta chain) stems from a study of CD8+ T cells in alopecia areata. This clone came up a few times. The sequencing template was cDNA reverse transcribed from extracted RNA. Profiled with immunoSEQ multiplex PCR; TCRdb holds only in-frame clones, not every one. The table lists 150,000 to 200,000 clones, around 59% of them singletons. As to treatment: oral pan-JAK inhibitor, 5-10 mg twice daily. The CDR3 covers 12 residues. Trimming cost V 8 bases and J 7 bases, with 9 bases left between them. Germline CDR1 reads SGHTA; CDR2 reads FQGTGA. Material: CD4+ T cells sorted from blood, obtained at week 24, from a patient treated with tofacitinib. The chain couples TRBV7-3 to TRBJ2-6; D is uncertain. The TCR originated in a human donor with alopecia areata. For the CDR3, the DNA is TGTGCCAGCTCTTCGGACGCCAACGTCCTGACTTTC. Translated: CASSSDANVLTF.